Reported below is one T cell receptor beta chain. Losses at the gene ends were 2 bases for V and 1 base for J; bases not matched to a gene: 12. Germline assignment: CDR1 LNHNV and CDR2 YYDKDF (reference sequence). This CDR3 spans 18 amino acids. Only in-frame clones appear in the TCRdb table, and some are missing; sequencing was by immunoSEQ multiplex PCR. The table records roughly 560,000 clones, approximately 80% of them present only once. The data are from a study of shared T cell receptors in the human thymus. This same sample was also part of a study on human thymus T cells. That work adds: It was healthy Finnish infants having corrective surgery for congenital heart defects who were the donors.

V gene TRBV15 combines with J gene TRBJ2-3; 7 bases line up with TRBD1. Sequencing was carried out using thymocytes. The TCR originated in a boy younger than two with a congenital heart defect. The CDR3 sequence is CATSRSSKGGQGTDTQYF. DNA for the CDR3: TGTGCCACCAGCAGATCTTCAAAAGGAGGACAGGGCACAGATACGCAGTATTTT.